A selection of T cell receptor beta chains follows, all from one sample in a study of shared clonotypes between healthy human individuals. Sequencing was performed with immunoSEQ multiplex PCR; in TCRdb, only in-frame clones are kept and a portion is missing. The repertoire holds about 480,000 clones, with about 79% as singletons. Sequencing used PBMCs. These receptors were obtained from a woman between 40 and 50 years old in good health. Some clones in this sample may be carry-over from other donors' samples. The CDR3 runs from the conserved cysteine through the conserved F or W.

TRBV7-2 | CASSPRGGRYNEQFF
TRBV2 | CASRGQSNQPQHF
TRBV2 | CASSFFLGEVKNIQYF
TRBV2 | CASSDFFEQYF
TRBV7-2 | CASSMTERGYEQYF
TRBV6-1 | CASTGTVSSYEQYF
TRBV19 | CASSPIGSGYEQYF
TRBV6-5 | CASSTGGGTEAFF
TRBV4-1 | CASSRVGPLAKYNEQFF
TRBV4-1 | CASSLRDGKNIQYF
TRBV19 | CASSPIWGQASYEQYF
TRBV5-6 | CASSWGARNTEAFF
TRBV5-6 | CASSLLPTYNEQFF
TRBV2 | CASARLRDRDQPQHF
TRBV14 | CASSLRQTISGNTIYF
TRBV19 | CASRKPAGNTIYF
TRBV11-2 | CASSSTTGLGSYEQYF
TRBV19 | CASSTPGQRETQYF
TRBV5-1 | CASSLVAPTDTQYF
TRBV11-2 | CASSSGTGGTDTQYF
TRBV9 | CASSKRTGDGNTIYF
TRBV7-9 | CAGNLAGSTDTQYF
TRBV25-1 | CASSLVPEAYNEQFF
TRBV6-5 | CASSPTGAGGPYF
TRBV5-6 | CASSSGTGGSPLHF
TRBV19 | CASSNLDHEQYF
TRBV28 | CASSLSIPYEQYF
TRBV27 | CASSTARVGNQPQHF
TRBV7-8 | CASSAIQQGFWANVLTF
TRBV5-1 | CASSLVGGGSRGKTQYF
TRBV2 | CASSPRMETQYF
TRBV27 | CASSLWGANTQYF
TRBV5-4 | CASSFWTEKNIQYF
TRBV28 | CASSYPTAQPQHF
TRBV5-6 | CASSLTGLLNPTGTEAFF
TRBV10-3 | CAISESTSNQPQHF
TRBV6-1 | CASSEALGTPQETQYF
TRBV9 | CASSHSGGAGTDTQYF
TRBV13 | CASQSNNWMNTEAFF
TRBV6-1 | CASRAEGIPLHF
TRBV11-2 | CASSSPKVGLYGYTF
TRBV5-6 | CASSLEGAFGTGELFF
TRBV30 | CAWSTGTVSYEQYF
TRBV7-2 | CASSPRRATGQPQHF
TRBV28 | CASEDSSGSTDTQYF
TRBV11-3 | CASSLDRGRGTGELFF
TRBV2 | CASSPFSGSTDTQYF
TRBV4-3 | CASSQDWGTDTQYF
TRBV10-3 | CAISEVTQNPYGYTF
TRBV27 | CASSSRREAIRGEETQYF
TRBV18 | CASSPRQYNSPLHF
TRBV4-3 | CASSQDLRQGANTIYF
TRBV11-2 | CASSHFGGYEQYF
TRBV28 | CASSPWVRSHRVGAEAFF
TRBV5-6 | CASSLGLAVDEQYF
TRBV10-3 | CAISGFSGTSGTQETQYF